This TCR beta chain was observed in a study of blood T cell repertoires in COVID-19. The overall study: Sites across the United States, Italy and Spain contributed samples from acute and convalescent COVID-19. PBMCs, B-cell-depleted T cells, or T cells provided the cDNA or gDNA that made up the material.

J gave up 3 bases and V 1 base, and 6 bases lay outside the gene matches. Per the germline V gene, CDR1 is KGHSH and CDR2 is LQKENI. CDR3 length: 15 amino acids. Original analysis: By means of reference gene primer amplification, nucleated cell counts were estimated. Sequencing used immunoSEQ multiplex PCR; TCRdb keeps in-frame clones, though not all of them. Clone size and the V and J calls come from that table; the DNA yielded D and trimming. The sample has 40,000 to 45,000 clones, 92% seen once. The TCR was taken from a human donor in a cohort sampled during active COVID-19. V usage is TRBV18 and J usage is TRBJ2-7; 7 positions match TRBD1. Input material: peripheral blood. The CDR3 DNA sequence: TGTGCCAGCTCACCACGCCGGGACAGAAACTACGAGCAGTACTTC. It translates to CASSPRRDRNYEQYF.